The 18 T cell receptor beta chains presented below share a single source sample, sequenced in a study of blood T cell repertoires in COVID-19. Assay: immunoSEQ multiplex PCR; the TCRdb copy retains only in-frame clones and omits some. The table lists about 260,000 clones, 85% to 90% of them singletons. Sample: peripheral blood. The receptors were gathered from a man aged 18-30 years with active or convalescent COVID-19.

The chain carries TRBV11-3 and TRBJ2-7; D might be TRBD1 (6 bases). This CDR3 has 15 amino acids. Germline CDR1 SGHNT, CDR2 YENEEA. V was shortened by 0 bases and J by 7 bases, with 16 bases between the two germline ends. CDR3 region: CASSLEGQGLGEQYF. The CDR3 DNA is TGTGCCAGCAGCTTAGAGGGCCAGGGGCTCGGTGAGCAGTACTTC.

V gene TRBV2 combines with J gene TRBJ2-2; D is possibly TRBD1 (5 bases). Trimming cost V 7 bases and J 1 base, with 10 bases left between them. CDR1 is SNHLY, CDR2 FYNNEI, per germline. The CDR3 consists of 14 residues. DNA of the CDR3: TGTGCCAGCATAGGCAGGGTGAACACCGGGGAGCTGTTTTTT. Translated, it gives CASIGRVNTGELFF.

V gene TRBV5-1 combines with J gene TRBJ1-1; D remains ambiguous. V was cut by 3 bases and J by 3 bases, with 12 bases left in between. Germline-derived CDR1 and CDR2 are SGHRS and YFSETQ. The CDR3 totals 14 residues. CDR3 coding DNA: TGCGCCAGCAGCTCGTCCGGGTGGGACACTGAAGCTTTCTTT. Protein sequence: CASSSSGWDTEAFF.

This rearrangement joins TRBV11-3 to TRBJ2-1; TRBD2 matches at 8 bases. Per germline, CDR1 SGHNT and CDR2 YENEEA. CDR3 length: 16 residues. The V gene end was trimmed by 6 bases and the J gene end by 9 bases; junction bases not matched to a gene: 16. The CDR3 reads CASRFYTPGGAPEQFF. The CDR3 region has the DNA TGTGCCAGCAGGTTTTATACCCCCGGGGGGGCCCCTGAGCAGTTCTTC.

This sequence joins TRBV19 and TRBJ1-3; a weak D match, TRBD1 (6 bases). Per the germline V gene, CDR1 is LNHDA and CDR2 is SQIVND (reference sequence). Trimming removed 5 bases from V and 5 bases from J, with 13 bases in between. This CDR3 spans 14 amino acids. The chain's CDR3 is CASSRDMTRNTIYF. The CDR3 DNA reads TGTGCCAGTAGTCGGGACATGACCAGAAACACCATATATTTT.

The V gene is TRBV7-9, the J gene TRBJ1-1, with 8 bases identical to TRBD1. Germline values: CDR1 SEHNR, CDR2 FQNEAQ (reference sequence). Trimming cost V 5 bases and J 3 bases; bases outside gene matches: 5. The CDR3 contains 14 residues. CDR3: CASSKTGADTEAFF. In DNA form, the CDR3 reads TGTGCCAGCAGCAAGACAGGGGCGGACACTGAAGCTTTCTTT.

This rearrangement joins TRBV27 to TRBJ1-3, with D maybe TRBD1 (5 bases). Germline V gene data show CDR1 as MNHEY and CDR2 as SMNVEV (reference sequence). This CDR3 has 22 residues. V lost 1 base and J lost 3, with 31 bases in between. The CDR3 DNA reads as TGTGCCAGCAGTTTATTGCCGGCCCCAAAACGAGGGTTTGGGGGGAATGGAAACACCATATATTTT. Translated: CASSLLPAPKRGFGGNGNTIYF.

V and J are TRBV5-1 and TRBJ2-6, with TRBD1 identical over 7 bases. Trimming at V came to 2 bases and at J to 0 bases, leaving 5 bases not matched to a gene. Looked up from germline, CDR1 is SGHRS and CDR2 is YFSETQ. The CDR3 consists of 17 residues. As DNA, the CDR3 is TGCGCCAGCAGCTTCCCAGGGGGTATCTCTGGGGCCAACGTCCTGACTTTC. Protein: CASSFPGGISGANVLTF.

The chain couples TRBV7-9 to TRBJ2-7; maybe TRBD2 (6 bases). Germline V gene data show CDR1 as SEHNR and CDR2 as FQNEAQ (reference sequence). V was clipped by 3 bases and J by 4 bases, with 22 bases between them. There are 17 residues in the CDR3. CDR3 sequence reads: CASSLAWGGVGPYEQYF. The CDR3 DNA sequence: TGTGCCAGCAGCTTGGCCTGGGGCGGGGTGGGCCCTTACGAGCAGTACTTC.

This clone has only a few counts. The rearrangement joins TRBV30 to TRBJ1-6; 8 bases are a match to TRBD1. CDR3 length equals 14 residues. Germline V lookup: CDR1 GTSNPN, CDR2 SVGIG (reference sequence). Trimming at V came to 3 bases and at J to 6 bases, leaving 4 bases not matched to a gene. The CDR3 spells CAWSGGQGNSPLHF. DNA of the CDR3: TGTGCCTGGAGCGGCGGACAGGGTAATTCACCCCTCCACTTT.

The table lists this clone with a few counts. The V call is TRBV29-1, the J call TRBJ1-4; D unclear. Germline V gives CDR1 SQVTM, CDR2 ANQGSEA. V was clipped by 3 bases and J by 7 bases, with 3 bases between them. The CDR3 consists of 10 residues. CDR3 nucleotides: TGCAGCGTTGAGGCTGAAAAACTGTTTTTT. It encodes CSVEAEKLFF.

The chain recombines TRBV19 with TRBJ1-2, with 7 bases identical to TRBD1. This CDR3 is 13 amino acids long. CDR1 and CDR2 from the germline V gene are LNHDA and SQIVND (reference sequence). Trimming cost V 4 bases and J 8 bases; bases outside gene matches: 7. CDR3 in DNA: TGTGCCAGTAGTAACACAGGGGTCGGGGGCTACACCTTC. It specifies CASSNTGVGGYTF.

The gene calls are TRBV9 and TRBJ2-3; 7 nucleotides match TRBD2. CDR3 length: 18 amino acids. Trimming removed 0 bases from V and 0 bases from J; junction bases left unmatched: 10. The germline CDR1 and CDR2 sequences are SGDLS and YYNGEE. CDR3 bases: TGTGCCAGCAGCGTAGCGGTTAGCGGGTACTCTAGCACAGATACGCAGTATTTT. It codes for CASSVAVSGYSSTDTQYF.

V is TRBV19 and J is TRBJ1-2; 8 positions agree with TRBD1. CDR1 and CDR2 (germline): LNHDA, SQIVND (reference sequence). The junction had 15 bases not matched to a gene; V was cut back by 4 bases and J by 8 bases. The CDR3 length is 16 residues. The CDR3 sequence is CASSTTADRGAGGYTF. DNA for the CDR3: TGTGCCAGTAGTACCACAGCCGACAGGGGCGCTGGAGGCTACACCTTC.

V and J are TRBV7-6 and TRBJ1-4; D unclear. This CDR3 has 16 amino acids. Germline CDR1 is SGHVS and CDR2 is FNYEAQ. The V and J ends lost 4 bases and 8 bases respectively, with 20 bases between them. CDR3 region: CASSSEGWGKEEKLFF. The CDR3 region has the DNA TGTGCCAGCAGCTCGGAGGGATGGGGAAAGGAGGAAAAACTGTTTTTT.

V and J are TRBV30 and TRBJ2-5; D perhaps matches TRBD1 (5 bases). The V end lost 1 base, the J end lost 5 bases, and 23 bases lay between the germline ends. The CDR3 has 17 amino acids. Germline V CDR1 and CDR2: GTSNPN, SVGIG (reference sequence). This CDR3 is CAWSGLTGQGNSETQYF. The CDR3 bases are TGTGCCTGGAGTGGACTTACGGGTCAGGGAAATTCGGAGACCCAGTACTTC.

The rearrangement joins TRBV2 to TRBJ1-2; 11 bases are shared with TRBD1. Trimming cost V 5 bases and J 8 bases; bases outside gene matches: 10. The V gene's germline CDR1 is SNHLY and CDR2 FYNNEI. The CDR3 is 15 amino acids. CDR3 amino acids: CASSTGTGGMGGYTF. CDR3 DNA sequence: TGTGCCAGCAGTACCGGGACAGGGGGAATGGGCGGCTACACCTTC.

The chain combines TRBV18 with TRBJ1-2; TRBD1 matches 7 bases. CDR1 and CDR2 from the germline V gene are KGHSH and LQKENI. Trimming took 3 bases from V and 4 from J; bases not matched to a gene: 5. The CDR3 covers 14 residues. The CDR3 is CASSPETGTYGYTF. The CDR3 DNA reads TGTGCCAGCTCACCCGAGACAGGGACCTATGGCTACACCTTC.